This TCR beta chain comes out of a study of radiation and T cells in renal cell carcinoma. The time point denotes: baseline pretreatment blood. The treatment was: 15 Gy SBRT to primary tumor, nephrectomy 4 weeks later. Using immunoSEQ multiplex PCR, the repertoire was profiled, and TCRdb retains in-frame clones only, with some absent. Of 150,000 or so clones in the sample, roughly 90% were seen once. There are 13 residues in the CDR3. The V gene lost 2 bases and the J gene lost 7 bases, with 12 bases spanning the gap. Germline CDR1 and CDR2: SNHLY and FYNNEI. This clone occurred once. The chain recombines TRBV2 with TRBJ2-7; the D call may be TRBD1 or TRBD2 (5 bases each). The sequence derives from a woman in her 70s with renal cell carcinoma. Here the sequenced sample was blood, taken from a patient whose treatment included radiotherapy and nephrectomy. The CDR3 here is CASSETRGGEQYF. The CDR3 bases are TGTGCCAGCAGTGAAACTAGGGGTGGTGAGCAGTACTTC.